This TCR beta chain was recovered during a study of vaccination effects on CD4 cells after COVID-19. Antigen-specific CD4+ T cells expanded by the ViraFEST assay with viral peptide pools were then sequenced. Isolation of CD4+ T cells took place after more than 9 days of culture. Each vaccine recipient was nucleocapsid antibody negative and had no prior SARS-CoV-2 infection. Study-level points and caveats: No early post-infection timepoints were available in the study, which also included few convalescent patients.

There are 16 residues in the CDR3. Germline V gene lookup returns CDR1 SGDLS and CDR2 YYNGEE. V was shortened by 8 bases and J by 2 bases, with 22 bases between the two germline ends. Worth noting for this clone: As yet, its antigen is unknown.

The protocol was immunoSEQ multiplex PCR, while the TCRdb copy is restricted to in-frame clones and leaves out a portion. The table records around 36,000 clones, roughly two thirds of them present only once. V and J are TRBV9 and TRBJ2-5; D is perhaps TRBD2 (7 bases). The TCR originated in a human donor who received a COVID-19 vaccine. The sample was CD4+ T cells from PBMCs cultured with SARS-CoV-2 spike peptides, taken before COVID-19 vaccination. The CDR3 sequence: CASSPRGAVPQETQYF. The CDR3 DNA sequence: TGTGCCAGTTCTCCTCGGGGGGCGGTTCCACAAGAGACCCAGTACTTC.